The 14 T cell receptor beta chains in this list originate from one sample, sequenced in a study of cytomegalovirus exposure and HLA in healthy donors. Assay used: immunoSEQ multiplex PCR; TCRdb lists only in-frame clones, some missing. Here the sample spans some 150,000 clones, approximately 90% being singletons. Input material: PBMCs. The receptors were gathered from a man younger than 35 in good health and CMV-seropositive.

In its sample, this clone was seen a few times. DNA of the CDR3: TGTGCCAGCAGTTTTAGCTCCTACGAGCAGTACTTC. This translates into CASSFSSYEQYF. This chain links TRBV14 with TRBJ2-7; no clear D. Trimming left V 6 bases short and J 0 bases short, with 6 bases between. This CDR3 is built from 12 residues. Germline V CDR1 and CDR2: SGHDN, FVKESK.

V and J are TRBV11-1 and TRBJ1-2, with a tentative D call TRBD1 (6 bases). The length of the CDR3 is 13 residues. Germline CDR1 SGHAT, CDR2 FQDESV (reference sequence). Trimming left V 4 bases short and J 13 bases short, with 19 bases between. The DNA for the CDR3 is TGTGCCAGCAGCTCTTACTCACAGGGTTCTTGCACCTTC. It specifies CASSSYSQGSCTF.

V and J are TRBV6-1 and TRBJ1-5, with 7 bases lining up with TRBD1. CDR3 length: 14 residues. V shed 4 bases, J shed 4 bases, and the junction held 4 bases outside the gene matches. Looked up from germline, CDR1 is MNHNS and CDR2 is SASEGT. CDR3 bases: TGTGCCAGCAGTGCGACAGGGAATAATCAGCCCCAGCATTTT. It specifies CASSATGNNQPQHF.

V usage is TRBV6-5 and J usage is TRBJ2-5; 13 nucleotides match TRBD2. The CDR3 has 16 residues. Trimming cost V 4 bases and J 5 bases; bases outside gene matches: 7. Per the germline V gene, CDR1 is MNHEY and CDR2 is SVGAGI. In DNA, the CDR3 is TGTGCCAGCAGTTGGACTAGCGGGAGCCGAGGGGAGACCCAGTACTTC. It is translated as CASSWTSGSRGETQYF.

This clone was picked up one time. The rearrangement uses TRBV4-1 and TRBJ1-1; perhaps TRBD1 as D (6 bases). Germline values: CDR1 MGHRA, CDR2 YSYEKL. The CDR3 has 18 amino acids. V lost 1 base and J 0 bases, leaving 18 bases between the germline ends. CDR3 loop: CASSQGGTGWLMNTEAFF. The CDR3 nucleotides read TGCGCCAGCAGCCAAGGAGGAACAGGGTGGCTCATGAACACTGAAGCTTTCTTT.

V and J are TRBV5-6 and TRBJ2-7, with D maybe TRBD1 (6 bases). V lost 5 bases to trimming and J lost 3 bases, with 15 bases between them. Germline V gene lookup returns CDR1 SGHDT and CDR2 YYEEEE. The CDR3 sequence is 14 residues long. The CDR3 here is CASSTGTQDYEQYF. DNA of the CDR3: TGTGCCAGCAGTACCGGGACACAGGACTACGAGCAGTACTTC.

The chain couples TRBV5-1 to TRBJ1-2; unclear D gene. CDR1 is SGHRS and CDR2 is YFSETQ in the germline V gene. Trimming shortened V by 0 bases and J by 8 bases, and 14 bases separated the two germline ends. The CDR3 length is 14 residues. CDR3 sequence reads: CASSLELSVGGYTF. CDR3 coding DNA: TGCGCCAGCAGCTTGGAGTTATCAGTCGGGGGCTACACCTTC.

The CDR3 nucleotides are TGTGCCAGCAGTTTGGGAGCCCCCGGGGAGCTGTTTTTT. This gives the protein CASSLGAPGELFF. The chain has TRBV6-4 and TRBJ2-2; tentative D call: TRBD2 (5 bases). The CDR3 totals 13 residues. Between the trimmed V and J ends, which lost 5 bases and 6 bases, there was a span of 10 bases. Germline CDR1 reads MRHNA; CDR2 reads SNTAGT.

This clone was counted a few times. The rearrangement uses TRBV28 and TRBJ1-2; 10 bases fit TRBD1. With V trimmed by 9 bases and J by 3 bases, 7 bases remained unmatched. The CDR3 runs to 14 residues. The germline V gene has CDR1 MDHEN and CDR2 SYDVKM. The CDR3 loop reads CASVRQGAYYGYTF. Here the CDR3 DNA reads TGTGCCAGTGTGAGACAGGGGGCGTACTATGGCTACACCTTC.

The V gene is TRBV5-1, the J gene TRBJ2-1; 12 positions agree with TRBD2. V dropped 4 bases and J dropped 4; count of bases not matched to a gene: 9. There are 17 residues in the CDR3. CDR1 and CDR2 from the germline V gene are SGHRS and YFSETQ. The CDR3 is CASSPLATSGSYNEQFF. CDR3 in DNA: TGCGCCAGCAGCCCCCTGGCGACTAGCGGGAGTTACAATGAGCAGTTCTTC.

The CDR3 bases are TGCGCCAGCAGCCCCTCCGGCGGGAGGGCCTACGGGGAGCTGTTTTTT. It specifies CASSPSGGRAYGELFF. The chain carries TRBV5-1 and TRBJ2-2, with 9 bases that match TRBD2. In germline, CDR1 is SGHRS, CDR2 YFSETQ. After removal of 4 bases from V and 7 bases from J, the junction contained 11 bases not matched to a gene. The CDR3 runs to 16 residues.

In this sample, this clone turned up once. The chain couples TRBV19 to TRBJ1-2, with D perhaps TRBD1 (6 bases). Trimming removed 3 bases at V and 6 bases at J, with 23 bases between. Germline V gene lookup returns CDR1 LNHDA and CDR2 SQIVND (reference sequence). The CDR3 is 17 residues long. The CDR3 DNA follows: TGTGCCAGTAGTATCAGTTCGACAGGCCTGGAGAAGGATGGCTACACCTTC. This encodes CASSISSTGLEKDGYTF.

The chain's CDR3 is CAWRTRPGQGRHGYTF. The CDR3 region has the DNA TGTGCCTGGAGAACACGACCGGGACAGGGGCGACATGGCTACACCTTC. The gene calls are TRBV30 and TRBJ1-2, with 10 bases aligning to TRBD1. CDR1 GTSNPN and CDR2 SVGIG come from the germline V gene (reference sequence). V lost 3 bases and J lost 6; bases outside the gene matches: 13. The CDR3 totals 16 residues.

V gene TRBV6-1 combines with J gene TRBJ1-5, with 7 bases aligning to TRBD1. Unmatched junction bases numbered 7, after V lost 6 bases and J lost 2 bases. The CDR3 loop spans 15 amino acids. Germline V gene lookup returns CDR1 MNHNS and CDR2 SASEGT. The CDR3 sequence is CASSNQDRGNQPQHF. The CDR3 DNA reads as TGTGCCAGCAGCAACCAAGACAGGGGCAATCAGCCCCAGCATTTT.